This is a list of T cell receptor beta chains from one sample in a study of blood T cell repertoires in COVID-19. Generated by immunoSEQ multiplex PCR, the TCRdb table keeps only in-frame clones and is missing some. The table has about 250,000 clones, nearly 90% seen once. Material for sequencing was peripheral blood. Receptors were obtained from a man in his late teens or twenties with active or convalescent COVID-19. CDR3s include the opening cysteine and the closing phenylalanine or tryptophan. The order of the fields is D gene, J gene, V gene, clone size, CDR3 DNA, CDR3 protein. The D gene is left open where the match is weak. Some rows have no size entry. The others give once, few or many, or a class for an expanded clone.

>TRBD1|TRBJ2-7|TRBV5-6|NA
TGTGCCAGCAGCTTCCGGTCAGGGGGCTACCGGGAGCAGTACTTC
CASSFRSGGYREQYF
>NA|TRBJ2-3|TRBV28|NA
TGTGCCAGCAACAGGGTGCCAGATACGCAGTATTTT
CASNRVPDTQYF
>NA|TRBJ1-4|TRBV28|NA
TGTGCCAGCAGCTCTGGAAGGCTCGGGGGGCGCGAAGCTAATGAAAAACTGTTTTTT
CASSSGRLGGREANEKLFF
>NA|TRBJ1-5|TRBV7-2|NA
TGTGCCAGCAGCTTAGACCACAAACCCCAGCATTTT
CASSLDHKPQHF
>NA|TRBJ2-3|TRBV11-2|NA
TGTGCCAGCAGCTTAGATTCCCGGAGGGCGCAGTATTTT
CASSLDSRRAQYF
>NA|TRBJ1-2|TRBV29-1|NA
TGCAGCGTTGTCCTAGGCGGGGGGGACCATGGCTACACCTTC
CSVVLGGGDHGYTF
>TRBD2|TRBJ2-5|TRBV6-2/TRBV6-3|once
TGTGCCAGCAGTAATCTAGCGGAAGAGACCCAGTACTTC
CASSNLAEETQYF
>TRBD2|TRBJ2-1|TRBV28|NA
TGTGCCAGCAGTCCTCCCTTGCGGGAGGGCCCGTTCTTC
CASSPPLREGPFF
>NA|TRBJ1-2|TRBV7-3|NA
TGTGCCAGCAGCTTAGCAGGGGTTAAGGGCTACACCTTC
CASSLAGVKGYTF
>NA|TRBJ1-2|TRBV5-1|NA
TGCGCCAGCAGCCAAGGGGACATTTTGGGTTTTACTGGCTACACCTTC
CASSQGDILGFTGYTF
>NA|TRBJ2-1|TRBV19|NA
TGTGCCAGTAGCCGAGACTACAATGAGCAGTTCTTC
CASSRDYNEQFF
>NA|TRBJ2-1|TRBV6-4|NA
TGTGCCAGCAGGCGGAGGGCCGGGGTCCCCTACAATGAGCAGTTCTTC
CASRRRAGVPYNEQFF
>TRBD2|TRBJ2-5|TRBV11-2|NA
TGTGCCAGCAGCGCCGGGACTAGCGGGAGAGGGGGTGGGACCCAGTACTTC
CASSAGTSGRGGGTQYF
>TRBD1|TRBJ1-2|TRBV9|NA
TGTGCCAGCAGCGTAGGACTGCAGGGGGCGACAGGCTACACCTTC
CASSVGLQGATGYTF
>TRBD1|TRBJ2-7|TRBV9|NA
TGTGCCAGCAGCGTAGTAACAGGGGGCGAGCAGTACTTC
CASSVVTGGEQYF
>NA|TRBJ2-7|TRBV27|NA
TGTGCCAGCGGCTCAGGGGACTCCTACGAGCAGTACTTC
CASGSGDSYEQYF
>NA|TRBJ1-6|TRBV24-1|NA
TGTGCCACCAGTAGCGGGGCCTATAATTCACCCCTCCACTTT
CATSSGAYNSPLHF
>TRBD1|TRBJ2-1|TRBV9|NA
TGTGCCAGCAGCGTCAGCCGGGACAGGGAGCAGTTCTTC
CASSVSRDREQFF
>NA|TRBJ1-2|TRBV7-9|NA
TGTGCCAGCAGCACGGAAATGGGAGGATCGAACTATGGCTACACCTTC
CASSTEMGGSNYGYTF
>TRBD2|TRBJ2-1|TRBV14|NA
TGTGCCAGCAGCCAAGATAGGACTAGCGGTCCCTACAATGAGCAGTTCTTC
CASSQDRTSGPYNEQFF
>TRBD1|TRBJ1-2|TRBV18|NA
TGTGCCAGCTCACCACTATCGGACAGGGATGATGGCTACACCTTC
CASSPLSDRDDGYTF
>TRBD2|TRBJ2-7|TRBV7-6|once
TGTGCCAGCAGCTTAGACCCTAGCGGGAGTCGGCAGTACTTC
CASSLDPSGSRQYF
>NA|TRBJ1-5|TRBV3-1/TRBV3-2|NA
TGTGCCAGCAGCCAAGAGATAGATAGCAATCAGCCCCAGCATTTT
CASSQEIDSNQPQHF
>TRBD1|TRBJ1-1|TRBV18|NA
TGTGCCAGCTCACCGACAGGGGGCCTGAACACTGAAGCTTTCTTT
CASSPTGGLNTEAFF
>NA|TRBJ2-3|TRBV11-3|NA
TGTGCCAGCAGCCCCCGGGACACAGATACGCAGTATTTT
CASSPRDTDTQYF
>TRBD1|TRBJ1-1|TRBV11-2|NA
TGTGCCAGCAGCTTAAGGTCGACCCTCACAGGGGGTAATGAAGCTTTCTTT
CASSLRSTLTGGNEAFF
>TRBD1|TRBJ2-7|TRBV5-1|once
TGCGCCAGCAGCTGGGGTGACAGGGCACATCCATACGAGCAGTACTTC
CASSWGDRAHPYEQYF
>NA|TRBJ1-6|TRBV10-2|NA
TGCGCCAGCAGTGAGCCCAGTTATAATTCACCCCTCCACTTT
CASSEPSYNSPLHF
>NA|TRBJ1-2|TRBV6-5|NA
TGTGCCAGCAGTTATACAGGGAACTATGGCTACACCTTC
CASSYTGNYGYTF
>TRBD1|TRBJ1-3|TRBV3-1/TRBV3-2|NA
TGTGCCAGCAGCCAGGTAGGGGGCACTGGAAACACCATATATTTT
CASSQVGGTGNTIYF
>NA|TRBJ1-2|TRBV6-5|NA
TGTGCCAGCAGCTCCCAGGGTAGCCCTAACTATGGCTACACCTTC
CASSSQGSPNYGYTF
>NA|TRBJ2-4|TRBV29-1|NA
TGCAGCGGAACGGGTTCCCTAGGAAACATTCAGTACTTC
CSGTGSLGNIQYF
>NA|TRBJ2-1|TRBV29-1|once
TGCAGCATTCCAGCGGCTAGCTCCTACAATGAGCAGTTCTTC
CSIPAASSYNEQFF
>NA|TRBJ2-5|TRBV6-2/TRBV6-3|NA
TGTGCCAGCAGTAATATGGCCCCGCGGGCCCAGTACTTC
CASSNMAPRAQYF
>NA|TRBJ1-2|TRBV6-5|NA
TGTGCCAGCAGACACGGGGTTAACTATGGCTACACCTTC
CASRHGVNYGYTF
>TRBD1|TRBJ1-2|TRBV19|NA
TGTGCCAGTAGTATAGATCTGGGACAGGGGAGTGGCTACACCTTC
CASSIDLGQGSGYTF
>NA|TRBJ1-4|TRBV7-8|NA
TGTGCCAGCAACCAGGCAGGGAAGAGTGAAAAACTGTTTTTT
CASNQAGKSEKLFF
>NA|TRBJ1-2|TRBV3-1/TRBV3-2|once
TGTGCCAGCAGCTCCTTCTCAGGGCCACATGGCTACACCTTC
CASSSFSGPHGYTF
>NA|TRBJ1-2|TRBV9|NA
TGTGCCAGCAGCGTAGATGGGCGGGGGGTCTATGGCTACACCTTC
CASSVDGRGVYGYTF
>NA|TRBJ1-2|TRBV19|NA
TGTGCCAGTAGTCCCCTCCCCGAGGGAGCGACTGGCTACACCTTC
CASSPLPEGATGYTF
>NA|TRBJ2-4|TRBV5-1|NA
TGCGCCAGCACCCCCCCGGGAAAAAACATTCAGTACTTC
CASTPPGKNIQYF
>NA|TRBJ1-2|TRBV28|NA
TGTGCCAGCAGTTTGGGAGGGAAAGGCTACACCTTC
CASSLGGKGYTF
>NA|TRBJ1-6|TRBV4-3|once
TGCGCCAGCAGCCAAGACCCCAGGCCGGATAATTCACCCCTCCACTTT
CASSQDPRPDNSPLHF
>NA|TRBJ1-1|TRBV5-1|NA
TGCGCCAGCCGCATCCTACAGGGTCTGAACACTGAAGCTTTCTTT
CASRILQGLNTEAFF
>NA|TRBJ1-5|TRBV5-1|NA
TGCGCCAGCAGCCCGGAGGACCCCAATCAGCCCCAGCATTTT
CASSPEDPNQPQHF
>TRBD1|TRBJ1-1|TRBV15|NA
TGTGCCACCAGCAGGGACAGGGGGTTCCAGCCTGAAGCTTTCTTT
CATSRDRGFQPEAFF
>NA|TRBJ1-1|TRBV5-1|NA
TGCGCCAGCAGCCCCCCCCATGGGCTATCTGAAGCTTTCTTT
CASSPPHGLSEAFF
>NA|TRBJ2-5|TRBV5-1|NA
TGCGCCAGCAGCGCCCGGACAATAGGAAGCCAAGAGACCCAGTACTTC
CASSARTIGSQETQYF
>TRBD2|TRBJ2-7|TRBV10-3|NA
TGTGCCATCAGGGACCCGGGACTAGGCTCCTACGAGCAGTACTTC
CAIRDPGLGSYEQYF
>NA|TRBJ2-2|TRBV7-2|NA
TGTGCCAGCAGTCGAGAGGCTAATCTCGGCACCGGGGAGCTGTTTTTT
CASSREANLGTGELFF
>NA|TRBJ1-3|TRBV7-2|NA
TGTGCCATCACCCGGGGGTTTGGAAACACCATATATTTT
CAITRGFGNTIYF
>TRBD1|TRBJ2-5|TRBV5-1|NA
TGCGCCAGCAGCTTGACAGGGGCCTCCAGGATGGAGACCCAGTACTTC
CASSLTGASRMETQYF
>TRBD2|TRBJ2-7|TRBV5-5|NA
TGTGCCAGCAGCTTGGAGGATAGCGGGGTCATCTCCTACGAGCAGTACTTC
CASSLEDSGVISYEQYF
>NA|TRBJ2-3|TRBV5-1|NA
TGCGCCAGCAGTAAGGACTACGGCGCAGATACGCAGTATTTT
CASSKDYGADTQYF
>TRBD1|TRBJ1-1|TRBV7-8|few
TGTGCCAGCAGCTTAGCTTGGACAGGGGACGCTTTCTTT
CASSLAWTGDAFF
>TRBD1|TRBJ2-7|TRBV15|NA
TGTGCCACCAGCAGAGAGGGACAGGGATACGAGCAGTACTTC
CATSREGQGYEQYF
>NA|TRBJ1-4|TRBV30|once
TGTGCCTGGAGTGCAGGTCCAGCAACTAATGAAAAACTGTTTTTT
CAWSAGPATNEKLFF
>NA|TRBJ2-1|TRBV19|NA
TGTGCCAGTATTTCGGGACACCCAAAGACGAATGAGCAGTTCTTC
CASISGHPKTNEQFF
>NA|TRBJ2-5|TRBV7-7|NA
TGTGCTAGCAGCTTACTATTAGTCGAGACCCAGTACTTC
CASSLLLVETQYF